Below are 3 T cell receptor beta chains sequenced from a single sample in a study of T cell repertoires in cytomegalovirus infection. One entry per CDR3 protein results from TCRdb running MiXCR on the reads. The sample consists of hundreds of thousands of distinct CDR3 sequences, 15% to 20% of them appearing once. The sample consisted of PBMCs. The receptors come from a human donor in good health (CMV status not recorded). Some clones in this sample may be carry-over from other donors' samples.

This clonotype occurred many times. This chain joins TRBV12-3 or TRBV12-4 and TRBJ2-3; 9 bases match TRBD2. The CDR3 is 16 residues long. V lost 5 bases, J lost 4 bases, and 10 bases stayed unmatched. CDR3 DNA: TGTGCCAGCAGTGTTCCCGGGACTAGCAGCCCAGATACGCAGTATTTT. This translates into CASSVPGTSSPDTQYF.

This clonotype was seen only a few times. CDR3 in amino acids: CASSRGPSQGYTF. In nucleotides, the CDR3 is TGTGCCAGCAGTCGCGGGCCATCCCAGGGCTACACCTTC. The V gene is TRBV28, the J gene TRBJ1-2; D uncertain. CDR1 MDHEN and CDR2 SYDVKM come from the germline V gene. The CDR3 length is 13 residues. The ends were cut back, 5 bases at V and 8 bases at J, with 15 bases in the middle.

This clonotype was recorded at least ten times. The chain uses TRBV7-2 and TRBJ2-2; D is undetermined. Per the germline V gene, CDR1 is SGHTA and CDR2 is FQGNSA. The CDR3 is made up of 14 amino acids. The V gene lost 4 bases and the J gene lost 0 bases, with 6 bases spanning the gap. The CDR3, as DNA: TGTGCCAGCAGCTACGACCCGAACACCGGGGAGCTGTTTTTT. Translated, it gives CASSYDPNTGELFF.